This T cell receptor beta chain was obtained from a study of T cells after posttransplantation cyclophosphamide. Unmatched junction bases numbered 7, after V lost 4 bases and J lost 2 bases. Germline V gene data show CDR1 as SNHLY and CDR2 as FYNNEI. This CDR3 contains 15 residues. Assay: immunoSEQ multiplex PCR; the TCRdb copy retains only in-frame clones and omits some. Of tens of thousands of clones in the sample, roughly 90% are singletons; the top ten hold 15%. In the case of this clone: Its specificity is unknown.

Study-wide findings and caveats: TRB overlap between skin or GI tissue T cells and blood was limited. After PTCy, TRB diversity resembled that of CNI/methotrexate controls.

The chain employs TRBV2 and TRBJ2-7; TRBD1 matches 8 bases. This clonotype was obtained from a woman aged 40 to 49 with a blood cancer, CMV-positive, and with a related stem cell donor. The sequenced material came from PBMCs. CDR3 nucleotides: TGTGCCAGCAGTGCAGGGGGCAAAGTAGCCTACGAGCAGTACTTC. It codes for CASSAGGKVAYEQYF.